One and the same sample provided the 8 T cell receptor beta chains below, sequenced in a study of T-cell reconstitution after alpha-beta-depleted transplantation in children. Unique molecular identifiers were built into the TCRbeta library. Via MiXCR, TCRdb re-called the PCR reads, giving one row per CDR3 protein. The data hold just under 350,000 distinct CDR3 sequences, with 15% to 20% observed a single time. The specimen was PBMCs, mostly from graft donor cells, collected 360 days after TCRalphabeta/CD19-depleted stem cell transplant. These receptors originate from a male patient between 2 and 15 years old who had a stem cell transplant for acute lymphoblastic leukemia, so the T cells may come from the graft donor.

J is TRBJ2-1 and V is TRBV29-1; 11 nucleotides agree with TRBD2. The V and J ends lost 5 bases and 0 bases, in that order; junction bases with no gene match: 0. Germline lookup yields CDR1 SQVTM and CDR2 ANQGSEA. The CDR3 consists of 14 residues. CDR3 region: CSVTSGSSYNEQFF. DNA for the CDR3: TGCAGCGTTACTAGCGGGAGCTCCTACAATGAGCAGTTCTTC.

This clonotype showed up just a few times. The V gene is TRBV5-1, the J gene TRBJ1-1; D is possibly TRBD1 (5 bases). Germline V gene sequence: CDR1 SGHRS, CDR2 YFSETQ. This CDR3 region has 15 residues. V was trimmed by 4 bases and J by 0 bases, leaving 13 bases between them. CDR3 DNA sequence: TGCGCCAGCAGCACCTGGGGACGGCTGAACACTGAAGCTTTCTTT. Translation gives CASSTWGRLNTEAFF.

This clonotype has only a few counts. Written as DNA, the CDR3 is TGCGCCAGCAGCAATTCCCGGACAGGGTCCGGGGAGCTGTTTTTT. Its protein is CASSNSRTGSGELFF. The genes are TRBV4-3 and TRBJ2-2; TRBD1 matches at 8 bases. The CDR3 spans 15 residues. V was pared by 5 bases and J by 6 bases, with 8 bases of the junction left unmatched. Per the germline V gene, CDR1 is LGHNA and CDR2 is YSLEER.

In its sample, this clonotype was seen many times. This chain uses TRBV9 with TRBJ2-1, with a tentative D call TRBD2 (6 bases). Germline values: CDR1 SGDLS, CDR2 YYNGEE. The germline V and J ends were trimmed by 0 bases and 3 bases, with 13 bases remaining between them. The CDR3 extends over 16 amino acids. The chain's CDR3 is CASSVEGLALYNEQFF. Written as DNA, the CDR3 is TGTGCCAGCAGCGTAGAGGGACTGGCCCTCTACAATGAGCAGTTCTTC.

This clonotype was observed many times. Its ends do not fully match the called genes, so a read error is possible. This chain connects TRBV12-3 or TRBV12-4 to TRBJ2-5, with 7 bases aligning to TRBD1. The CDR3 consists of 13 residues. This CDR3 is CASSRGQQETQYF. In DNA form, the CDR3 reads TGCGCCAGCTCGAGGGGACAGCAAGAGACCCAGTACTTC.

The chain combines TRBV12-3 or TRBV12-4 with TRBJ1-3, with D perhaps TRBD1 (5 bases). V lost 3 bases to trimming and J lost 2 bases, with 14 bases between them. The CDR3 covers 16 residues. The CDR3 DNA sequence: TGTGCCAGCAGTTTTTCTCCCGGGGCAGCTGGAAACACCATATATTTT. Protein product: CASSFSPGAAGNTIYF.

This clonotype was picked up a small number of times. The CDR3 is CASSVAAANTGELFF. CDR3 coding DNA: TGTGCCAGCAGCGTCGCGGCCGCGAACACCGGGGAGCTGTTTTTT. This chain connects TRBV7-8 to TRBJ2-2; D not certain. Germline V lookup: CDR1 SGHVS, CDR2 FQNEAQ. The V gene lost 5 bases and the J gene lost 0 bases, with 10 bases spanning the gap. The CDR3 runs 15 residues.

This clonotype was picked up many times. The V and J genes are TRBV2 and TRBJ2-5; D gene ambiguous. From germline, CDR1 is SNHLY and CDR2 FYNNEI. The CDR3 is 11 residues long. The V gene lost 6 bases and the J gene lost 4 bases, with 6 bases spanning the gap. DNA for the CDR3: TGTGCCAGCAGCCCCTTAGAGACCCAGTACTTC. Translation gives CASSPLETQYF. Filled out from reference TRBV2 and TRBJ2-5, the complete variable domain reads EPEVTQTPSHQVTQMGQEVILRCVPISNHLYFYWYRQILGQKVEFLVSFYNNEISEKSEIFDDQFSVERPDGSNFTLKIRSTKLEDSAMYFCASSPLETQYFGPGTRLLVL.